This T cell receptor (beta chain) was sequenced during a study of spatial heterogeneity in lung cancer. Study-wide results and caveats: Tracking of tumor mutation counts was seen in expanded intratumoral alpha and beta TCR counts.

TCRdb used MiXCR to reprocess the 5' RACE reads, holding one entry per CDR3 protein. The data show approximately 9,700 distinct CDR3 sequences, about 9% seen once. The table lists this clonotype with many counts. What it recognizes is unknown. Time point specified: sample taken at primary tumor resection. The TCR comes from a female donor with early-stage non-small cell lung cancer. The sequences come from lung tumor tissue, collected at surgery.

The CDR3 is CASSSTAQGANYGYTF. CDR3 bases: TGTGCCAGCAGCTCCACGGCCCAGGGTGCAAACTATGGCTACACCTTC. The rearrangement uses TRBV11-2 and TRBJ1-2; a weak D match, TRBD1 (5 bases). CDR1 and CDR2 from the germline V gene are SGHAT and FQNNGV. The CDR3 length is 16 residues. V was shortened by 4 bases and J by 2 bases, with 17 bases between the two germline ends.